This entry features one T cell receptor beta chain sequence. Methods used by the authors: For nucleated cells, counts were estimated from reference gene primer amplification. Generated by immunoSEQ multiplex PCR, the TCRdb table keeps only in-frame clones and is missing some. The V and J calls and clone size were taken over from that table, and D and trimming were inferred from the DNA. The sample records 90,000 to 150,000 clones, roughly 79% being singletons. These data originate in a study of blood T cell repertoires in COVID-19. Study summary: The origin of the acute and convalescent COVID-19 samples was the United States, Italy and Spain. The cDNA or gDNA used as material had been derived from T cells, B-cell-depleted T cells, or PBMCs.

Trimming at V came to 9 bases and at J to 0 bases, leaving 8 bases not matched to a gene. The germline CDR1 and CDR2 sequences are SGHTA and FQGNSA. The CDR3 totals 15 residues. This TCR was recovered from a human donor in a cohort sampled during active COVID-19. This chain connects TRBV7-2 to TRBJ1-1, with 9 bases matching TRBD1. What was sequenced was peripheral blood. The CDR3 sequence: CASLTGGSMNTEAFF. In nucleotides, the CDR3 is TGTGCCAGTCTGACAGGGGGTTCCATGAACACTGAAGCTTTCTTT.